This paragraph covers one T cell receptor (beta chain) sequence. Clones were read by immunoSEQ multiplex PCR, and TCRdb kept only the in-frame ones, dropping some. Of more than 45,000 clones listed, approximately 80% are singletons. This entry is derived from a study of PD-L1 blockade in urothelial cancer. Background on the study: Patients with male sex and bladder-origin urothelial cancer accounted for about 85% of the roughly 30 enrolled.

CDR1 and CDR2 from the germline V gene are MGHDK and SYGVNS. V lost 0 bases and J 5 bases, leaving 10 bases between the germline ends. This CDR3 contains 15 residues. The time point here: peripheral blood 6 weeks after treatment start. The chain carries TRBV25-1 and TRBJ2-2; tentatively, D is TRBD2 (6 bases). The source is a man aged 70 or older with urothelial cancer. Source: PBMCs, taken around atezolizumab (anti-PD-L1) treatment. CDR3 sequence reads: CASSEYIGGTGELFF. CDR3 DNA: TGTGCCAGCAGTGAATATATTGGAGGGACCGGGGAGCTGTTTTTT.